This T cell receptor beta chain was profiled in a study of shared clonotypes between healthy human individuals. The repertoire was sequenced with immunoSEQ multiplex PCR; TCRdb's copy has only in-frame clones and lacks some. The sample holds around 580,000 clones, 98% seen once. CD45RO-negative, CCR7-positively selected cells formed the naive CD8 fraction, excluding terminally differentiated effector memory CD45RA+ cells. Among the donors, all were Caucasian adults who lived in Nashville, Tennessee. About this clone itself: The antigen is undetermined.

Study-wide points: Limitation of the genetic and exposure-history diversity represented came from the few donors.

The CDR3 covers 15 residues. The germline V gene encodes CDR1 GTSNPN and CDR2 SVGIG (reference sequence). V gave up 3 bases and J gave up 2 bases, with 14 bases separating them. This sequence joins TRBV30 and TRBJ2-1; D is ambiguous. Sequenced: naive CD8+ T cells sorted from blood. This clonotype was obtained from a man aged 30-40 years in good health. The CDR3 region has the DNA TGTGCCTGGAGCGGAGCGATCAGGCCCTACAATGAGCAGTTCTTC. Amino acids: CAWSGAIRPYNEQFF.